This TCR beta chain was sequenced in a study of CD8 T cells in ankylosing spondylitis. General observations from the study: Earlier authors reported some of these motif variants in reactive arthritis synovial fluid and blood. There was a TCR beta motif, made of eight highly homologous variants, that appeared characteristic of ankylosing spondylitis blood. Disease-associated clonotypes exhibited CD8+ identity and were relatively infrequent in peripheral blood. Reported data indicate significant enrichment of disease-linked clones within matched ankylosing spondylitis synovial fluid.

Germline CDR1 is SGHRS and CDR2 is YFSETQ. Trimming left V 6 bases short and J 1 base short, with 13 bases between. This CDR3 is built from 14 residues. Note on this clonotype: Its specificity is unknown.

Molecular-barcoded quantitative 5'-RACE produced these TCR beta libraries. TCRdb called the 5' RACE reads again in MiXCR, with one record for every CDR3 protein. The table records 350,000 to 550,000 distinct CDR3 sequences, roughly 25% of them present only once. The chain has TRBV5-1 and TRBJ2-5; D might be TRBD1 (6 bases). Specimen: blood, either unsorted or a sorted T cell fraction (not recorded which). This sequence was found in a male donor with ankylosing spondylitis. CDR3: CASNRDRFQETQYF. The CDR3, as DNA: TGCGCCAGCAATAGAGACAGGTTCCAAGAGACCCAGTACTTC.